One sample yielded the 18 T cell receptor beta chains listed below, sequenced in a study of blood T cell repertoires in COVID-19. Some clones are missing from TCRdb's copy, which holds only in-frame ones; the method was immunoSEQ multiplex PCR. The data hold 14,000 to 15,000 clones, with approximately 84% observed a single time. The specimen sequenced was peripheral blood. Source of these receptors: a human donor in a cohort sampled during active COVID-19.

CDR3 residues: CASRGGQLYEQYF. The CDR3 bases are TGTGCCAGCAGGGGCGGACAGCTCTACGAGCAGTACTTC. The rearrangement uses TRBV2 and TRBJ2-7; weak D call: TRBD1 (6 bases). This CDR3 comprises 13 residues. V gave up 6 bases and J gave up 3 bases, with 12 bases separating them. Germline-derived CDR1 and CDR2 are SNHLY and FYNNEI.

The chain recombines TRBV7-2 with TRBJ1-1; TRBD1 might be the D (6 bases). The CDR3 covers 15 residues. Trimming took off 7 bases at V and 1 base at J, with 16 bases between the two ends. From germline, CDR1 is SGHTA and CDR2 FQGNSA. The CDR3 here is CASTWGGARNTEAFF. The CDR3 DNA sequence: TGTGCCAGCACCTGGGGGGGGGCGAGGAACACTGAAGCTTTCTTT.

The J gene is TRBJ2-7, the V gene TRBV6-5, with a tentative D call TRBD2 (6 bases). Trimming left V 6 bases short and J 6 bases short, with 9 bases between. Germline assignment: CDR1 MNHEY and CDR2 SVGAGI. The CDR3 runs to 11 residues. CDR3 in DNA: TGTGCCAGCAGCCCCGGGGGCGAGCAGTACTTC. Translating gives CASSPGGEQYF.

V is TRBV6-5 and J is TRBJ2-3; D is ambiguous. V lost 2 bases, J lost 4 bases, and 10 bases lay in between. Per germline, CDR1 MNHEY and CDR2 SVGAGI. CDR3 length equals 14 residues. Written as DNA, the CDR3 is TGTGCCAGCAGTTACCACTTTATGGCAGATACGCAGTATTTT. Translation: CASSYHFMADTQYF.

The chain carries TRBV25-1 and TRBJ1-1, with D tentatively TRBD1 (5 bases). The V end lost 4 bases, the J end lost 4 bases, and 13 bases lay between the germline ends. Germline V gene lookup returns CDR1 MGHDK and CDR2 SYGVNS. The CDR3 spans 14 residues. The CDR3: CASSGLGRATEAFF. CDR3 nucleotides: TGTGCCAGCAGTGGGCTCGGCAGGGCCACTGAAGCTTTCTTT.

The rearrangement uses TRBV30 and TRBJ2-5; possibly TRBD1 for D (5 bases). This CDR3 has 14 amino acids. V was pared by 3 bases and J by 5 bases, with 16 bases between. In germline, CDR1 is GTSNPN, CDR2 SVGIG (reference sequence). The CDR3 protein is CAWSVSAGWETQYF. CDR3 sequence (DNA): TGTGCCTGGAGCGTTTCGGCAGGGTGGGAGACCCAGTACTTC.

The chain employs TRBV6-5 and TRBJ2-1; a possible D gene is TRBD2 (6 bases). CDR1 is MNHEY and CDR2 is SVGAGI in the germline V gene. The CDR3 contains 15 residues. V shed 3 bases and J shed 2 bases, with 11 bases lying between them. CDR3 in DNA: TGTGCCAGCAGTTATCGGGGGAGACCCTACAATGAGCAGTTCTTC. It translates to CASSYRGRPYNEQFF.

V gene TRBV6-5 combines with J gene TRBJ1-1; D is unresolved. The V gene's germline CDR1 is MNHEY and CDR2 SVGAGI. Trimming stripped 6 bases from V and 0 bases from J, with 8 bases between. There are 13 residues in the CDR3. CDR3 in amino acids: CASRGGLNTEAFF. The CDR3 DNA follows: TGTGCCAGCAGAGGAGGCTTGAACACTGAAGCTTTCTTT.

The chain employs TRBV5-1 and TRBJ1-4; TRBD1 is a possible D gene (5 bases). This CDR3 contains 15 residues. Germline V gene data show CDR1 as SGHRS and CDR2 as YFSETQ. Trimming removed 4 bases at V and 2 bases at J, with 12 bases between. For the CDR3, the DNA is TGCGCCAGCAGCCTACGCGGGACGACTAATGAAAAACTGTTTTTT. Its translation is CASSLRGTTNEKLFF.

This chain links TRBV6-2 or TRBV6-3 with TRBJ1-5; D remains ambiguous. The V end lost 5 bases, the J end lost 9 bases, and 11 bases lay between the germline ends. The CDR3 extends over 12 amino acids. The germline CDR1 and CDR2 sequences are MNHEY and SVGEGT. Here the CDR3 reads CASSLTRGPQHF. CDR3 coding DNA: TGTGCCAGCAGTCTAACCCGCGGGCCCCAGCATTTT.

This sequence joins TRBV5-1 and TRBJ1-4, with TRBD1 matching 11 bases. V was pared by 3 bases and J by 6 bases, with 4 bases of the junction left unmatched. This CDR3 comprises 15 residues. The germline V gene has CDR1 SGHRS and CDR2 YFSETQ. CDR3 nucleotides: TGCGCCAGCAGCTCGGACAGGGGGCAAGATGAAAAACTGTTTTTT. Encoded protein: CASSSDRGQDEKLFF.

V usage is TRBV4-2 and J usage is TRBJ1-4; D may be TRBD1 (6 bases). From germline, CDR1 is LGHNA and CDR2 YNFKEQ. V was cut by 4 bases and J by 6 bases, with 12 bases left in between. The CDR3 has 14 amino acids. CDR3 in DNA: TGTGCCAGCAGCCGAATGGACAGTGATGAAAAACTGTTTTTT. It is translated as CASSRMDSDEKLFF.

Here the CDR3 reads CATSDSDRGPAFF. CDR3 nucleotide sequence: TGTGCCACCAGTGATTCGGACAGGGGGCCAGCTTTCTTT. This chain links TRBV24-1 with TRBJ1-1; 11 bases are shared with TRBD1. The length of the CDR3 is 13 residues. Germline V gene data show CDR1 as KGHDR and CDR2 as SFDVKD. V gave up 2 bases and J gave up 10 bases; unmatched junction bases: 2.

The J gene is TRBJ2-5, the V gene TRBV7-3; D perhaps matches TRBD1 (7 bases). Trimming took off 6 bases at V and 3 bases at J, with 17 bases between the two ends. The CDR3 sequence is 15 residues long. Germline V gene lookup returns CDR1 SGHTA and CDR2 FQGTGA. The CDR3 sequence is CASSRGGGGEETQYF. DNA for the CDR3: TGTGCCAGCAGTCGAGGGGGCGGAGGGGAAGAGACCCAGTACTTC. Full variable domain (missing parts from reference TRBV7-3 and TRBJ2-5): GAGVSQTPSNKVTEKGKYVELRCDPISGHTALYWYRQSLGQGPEFLIYFQGTGAADDSGLPNDRFFAVRPEGSVSTLKIQRTERGDSAVYLCASSRGGGGEETQYFGPGTRLLVL.

J is TRBJ2-5 and V is TRBV6-6, with D perhaps matching TRBD1 (7 bases). Germline V gene sequence: CDR1 MNHNY, CDR2 SVGAGI (reference sequence). The CDR3 length is 14 residues. V was trimmed by 5 bases and J by 6 bases, leaving 16 bases between them. CDR3 nucleotide sequence: TGTGCCAGCAGTACTCCGACAGGGAGGAAGACCCAGTACTTC. Translation: CASSTPTGRKTQYF.

This sequence joins TRBV5-1 and TRBJ2-5; TRBD1 aligns across 7 bases. V lost 0 bases and J lost 5; bases outside the gene matches: 4. Germline values: CDR1 SGHRS, CDR2 YFSETQ. The CDR3 covers 14 residues. The CDR3 bases are TGCGCCAGCAGCTTGGGACAGGGCTACGAGACCCAGTACTTC. Translating gives CASSLGQGYETQYF.

Here the CDR3 DNA reads TGCGCCAGCAGCTTCGAGCCAGGACGGGGGAACAATCAGCCCCAGCATTTT. Its protein product is CASSFEPGRGNNQPQHF. The chain is built from TRBV5-1 and TRBJ1-5; tentatively, D is TRBD1 (5 bases). CDR3 size: 17 residues. Per the germline V gene, CDR1 is SGHRS and CDR2 is YFSETQ. Trimming stripped 2 bases from V and 3 bases from J, with 18 bases between.

The chain joins TRBV9 to TRBJ2-3; D is unclear. Trimming took 3 bases from V and 3 from J, leaving 17 bases between them. Germline CDR1 and CDR2: SGDLS and YYNGEE. CDR3 size: 16 residues. CDR3 sequence reads: CASSARGYPGTDTQYF. In nucleotides, the CDR3 is TGTGCCAGCAGCGCTCGAGGCTATCCTGGGACAGATACGCAGTATTTT.